The 15 T cell receptor beta chains below all came from one sample that was sequenced in a study of T cell changes during pregnancy in multiple sclerosis. TCRdb's table, derived via immunoSEQ multiplex PCR, lists solely in-frame clones and lacks some. The sample has 70,000 to 95,000 clones, 70% to 90% seen once. The sample was peripheral blood, taken before pregnancy. These receptor sequences come from a female donor with multiple sclerosis, enrolled in a pregnancy study.

The chain joins TRBV18 to TRBJ1-3; 7 bases align to TRBD1. CDR1 and CDR2 (germline): KGHSH, LQKENI. CDR3 length equals 16 residues. V lost 6 bases to trimming and J lost 2 bases; unmatched junction nucleotides: 10. The CDR3 DNA is TGTGCCAGCTCTCGCTCGACAGGGATGGCTGGAAACACCATATATTTT. Its translation: CASSRSTGMAGNTIYF.

This chain uses TRBV7-2 with TRBJ1-1; D not resolved. CDR3 length: 14 amino acids. Germline CDR1 and CDR2: SGHTA and FQGNSA. V shed 1 base and J shed 1 base, with 7 bases lying between them. This CDR3 is CASSLGPSNTEAFF. DNA for the CDR3: TGTGCCAGCAGCTTAGGTCCGTCGAACACTGAAGCTTTCTTT. Full variable domain (remainder filled in from reference TRBV7-2 and TRBJ1-1): GAGVSQSPSNKVTEKGKDVELRCDPISGHTALYWYRQSLGQGLEFLIYFQGNSAPDKSGLPSDRFSAERTGGSVSTLTIQRTQQEDSAVYLCASSLGPSNTEAFFGQGTRLTVV.

V usage is TRBV6-5 and J usage is TRBJ1-2, with a weak D call TRBD1 (6 bases). Germline-derived CDR1 and CDR2 are MNHEY and SVGAGI. The CDR3 sequence is 14 residues long. Between the trimmed V and J ends, which lost 2 bases and 5 bases, there was a span of 12 bases. The CDR3 spells CASSYREGVYGYTF. The CDR3 nucleotides are TGTGCCAGCAGTTACAGGGAGGGGGTTTATGGCTACACCTTC.

The V and J genes are TRBV28 and TRBJ2-3, with 8 bases fitting TRBD1. Germline CDR1 MDHEN, CDR2 SYDVKM. This CDR3 region has 15 residues. J was trimmed by 6 bases and V by 3 bases; bases with no gene match: 8. The CDR3: CASSLNRGVVDTQYF. CDR3 in DNA: TGTGCCAGCAGTTTGAACAGGGGGGTAGTGGATACGCAGTATTTT.

This clone has only one observation. The rearrangement links TRBV9 to TRBJ2-3, with D maybe TRBD2 (6 bases). Trimming pared 0 bases from V and 0 bases from J, leaving 8 bases between. The CDR3 sequence is 15 residues long. CDR1 SGDLS and CDR2 YYNGEE come from the germline V gene. CDR3 in amino acids: CASSVDAGSTDTQYF. In DNA, the CDR3 is TGTGCCAGCAGCGTAGATGCGGGGAGCACAGATACGCAGTATTTT.

The rearrangement links TRBV27 to TRBJ1-2, with 9 bases lining up with TRBD1. Per germline, CDR1 MNHEY and CDR2 SMNVEV (reference sequence). V dropped 5 bases and J dropped 3; count of bases not matched to a gene: 4. The CDR3 sequence is 14 residues long. CDR3 amino acids: CASSRQGVDYGYTF. In DNA, the CDR3 is TGTGCCAGCAGTCGACAGGGGGTCGACTATGGCTACACCTTC.

This clone was detected once. V gene TRBV5-4 combines with J gene TRBJ2-5; 9 bases are shared with TRBD1. Germline V lookup: CDR1 SGHNT, CDR2 YYREEE (reference sequence). V shed 4 bases, J shed 5 bases, and the junction held 6 bases outside the gene matches. The CDR3 contains 14 residues. Here the CDR3 reads CASSTPTGGETQYF. The DNA of the CDR3 is TGTGCCAGCAGCACCCCGACAGGGGGGGAGACCCAGTACTTC.

V is TRBV19 and J is TRBJ1-2; no firm D call. The germline gives CDR1 LNHDA, CDR2 SQIVND (reference sequence). Trimming removed 7 bases at V and 4 bases at J, with 19 bases between. There are 15 residues in the CDR3. CDR3 nucleotides: TGTGCCAGTATGGAATCTCGCGGCGGAGCCTATGGCTACACCTTC. This sequence encodes CASMESRGGAYGYTF. The full variable domain, rest sourced from reference TRBV19 and TRBJ1-2, is DGGITQSPKYLFRKEGQNVTLSCEQNLNHDAMYWYRQDPGQGLRLIYYSQIVNDFQKGDIAEGYSVSREKKESFPLTVTSAQKNPTAFYLCASMESRGGAYGYTFGSGTRLTVV.

This clone was detected once. J is TRBJ2-4 and V is TRBV19; D is undetermined. The CDR3 runs to 11 residues. CDR1 and CDR2 from the germline V gene are LNHDA and SQIVND (reference sequence). Trimming left V 4 bases short and J 5 bases short, with 3 bases between. The CDR3 DNA sequence: TGTGCCAGTAGTACAGAAAACATTCAGTACTTC. It specifies CASSTENIQYF.

V gene TRBV25-1 combines with J gene TRBJ1-5, with 9 bases fitting TRBD1. Per the germline V gene, CDR1 is MGHDK and CDR2 is SYGVNS. The length of the CDR3 is 15 residues. The CDR3 coding sequence is TGTCCTTTCGGGACAGGGAGAGGTAGCAATCAGCCCCAGCATTTT. Protein: CPFGTGRGSNQPQHF.

V is TRBV19 and J is TRBJ2-2, with TRBD1 identical over 8 bases. The CDR3 totals 18 residues. J was trimmed by 1 base and V by 6 bases; bases with no gene match: 13. CDR1 and CDR2 (germline): LNHDA, SQIVND (reference sequence). CDR3 DNA sequence: TGTGCCAGTAGAAGTTACAGGGGGTCGCGGGGGAACACCGGGGAGCTGTTTTTT. Protein: CASRSYRGSRGNTGELFF.

This chain uses TRBV18 with TRBJ1-2, with 10 positions matching TRBD1. The germline CDR1 and CDR2 sequences are KGHSH and LQKENI. The CDR3 consists of 16 residues. V shed 0 bases, J shed 4 bases, and the junction held 5 bases outside the gene matches. The CDR3 DNA follows: TGTGCCAGCTCACCACCCGGACAGGGGGTTGCCTATGGCTACACCTTC. Residues: CASSPPGQGVAYGYTF.

The V and J genes are TRBV7-9 and TRBJ2-1, with a possible D match to TRBD1 (5 bases). The CDR3 loop spans 13 amino acids. Trimming shortened V by 2 bases and J by 8 bases, and 10 bases separated the two germline ends. The germline gives CDR1 SEHNR, CDR2 FQNEAQ (reference sequence). CDR3 nucleotide sequence: TGTGCCAGCAGCTTACCCTTACAGGATGAGCAGTTCTTC. Translating it yields CASSLPLQDEQFF.

This clone was detected only a few times. This rearrangement joins TRBV19 to TRBJ1-6, with TRBD1 matching 8 bases. J gave up 6 bases and V 5 bases, and 6 bases lay outside the gene matches. CDR1 and CDR2 (germline): LNHDA, SQIVND (reference sequence). The CDR3 is 15 residues long. DNA for the CDR3: TGTGCCAGTAGTTCAGGGACAGGCACTAATTCACCCCTCCACTTT. Protein product: CASSSGTGTNSPLHF.

In this sample, this clone turned up once. Here the CDR3 DNA reads TGTGCCAGCAGCGAACAGGGGGTAGGTTCCTACAATGAGCAGTTCTTC. This translates into CASSEQGVGSYNEQFF. The V gene is TRBV6-4, the J gene TRBJ2-1; TRBD1 agrees at 8 bases. The CDR3 extends over 16 amino acids. V was pared by 6 bases and J by 1 base, with 8 bases of the junction left unmatched. Germline CDR1 reads MRHNA; CDR2 reads SNTAGT.